Sequencing of this TCR beta chain was carried out in a study of cytomegalovirus exposure and HLA in healthy donors. Concerning this clone itself: No antigen is known for it.

Study outcomes and limitations: HLA alleles showed associations with 16,951 TCR beta sequences in a later analysis, at a 0.05 false discovery rate. A later analysis showed that HLA-associated TCR beta chains had undergone more clonal expansion than equally common others.

60 Vbeta and 13 Jbeta primers were used in PCR. Profiled with immunoSEQ multiplex PCR; TCRdb holds only in-frame clones, not every one. Among approximately 51,000 clones listed, under 75% were seen once. What was sequenced was PBMCs. The receptor comes from a man aged 25 to 40 in good health and CMV-seronegative.

This CDR3 is CASSLGGHMDTQYF. CDR3 coding DNA: TGCGCCAGCAGCTTGGGAGGACATATGGATACGCAGTATTTT. The chain carries TRBV5-1 and TRBJ2-3, with a tentative D call TRBD1 (5 bases). Between the trimmed V and J ends, which lost 0 bases and 6 bases, there was a span of 11 bases. This CDR3 is built from 14 residues. CDR1 SGHRS and CDR2 YFSETQ come from the germline V gene.